This TCR beta chain was profiled in a study of T-cell memory formation after mild COVID-19. On the study more broadly: TCR clusters were mostly confined to one donor each.

Each CDR3 protein gets one entry after TCRdb re-called the 5' RACE reads with MiXCR. The table has 150,000 to 200,000 distinct CDR3 sequences, around 16% seen once. Germline V lookup: CDR1 SGHVS, CDR2 FNYEAQ. This CDR3 is 14 amino acids long. Trimming left V 1 base short and J 5 bases short, with 10 bases between. The sequenced sample consisted of PBMCs or a T cell subset sorted from them (not recorded which). The chain uses TRBV7-6 and TRBJ2-3; D gene uncertain. The TCR comes from an adult woman who had mild COVID-19 (a few samples of this study predate the infection). Cell type and time point are not known. The CDR3 loop reads CASSLGNRVDTQYF. The CDR3 DNA sequence: TGTGCCAGCAGCTTAGGGAATAGGGTAGATACGCAGTATTTT. The full variable domain, its missing parts supplied by reference TRBV7-6 and TRBJ2-3, is GAGVSQSPRYKVTKRGQDVALRCDPISGHVSLYWYRQALGQGPEFLTYFNYEAQQDKSGLPNDRFSAERPEGSISTLTIQRTEQRDSAMYRCASSLGNRVDTQYFGPGTRLTVL.